The rows below give T cell receptor beta chains drawn from one sample of a study of shared clonotypes between healthy human individuals. Method: immunoSEQ multiplex PCR; TCRdb's copy keeps in-frame clones and lacks some. This sample has about 600,000 clones, with approximately 97% found just once. Material for sequencing was naive CD4+ T cells sorted from blood. These receptors originate from a woman aged 25-40 years in good health. The CDR3 runs from the conserved cysteine through the conserved F or W. Each record gives: clone size, D gene, V gene, J gene, CDR3 DNA, CDR3 protein. D genes are given only for firm matches. Not every row has a clone size; where given, it reads once, few, many or a size class.

>once|TRBD1|TRBV6-1|TRBJ1-2
TGTGCCAGCAGAGAGACAGGGAAAGGCTACACCTTC
CASRETGKGYTF
>NA|TRBD1|TRBV13|TRBJ2-7
TGTGCCAGCAGCTTCCGACAGGGTAGAAACGAGCAGTACTTC
CASSFRQGRNEQYF
>NA|NA|TRBV6-5|TRBJ2-3
TGTGCCAGCAGTTACCAGAGGAGCACAGATACGCAGTATTTT
CASSYQRSTDTQYF
>NA|NA|TRBV6-4|TRBJ2-2
TGTGCCAGCAGCAACGAGGGGGGACCGACCGGGGAGCTGTTTTTT
CASSNEGGPTGELFF
>NA|NA|TRBV28|TRBJ2-7
TGTGCCAGCAGAACCCCCTACGAGCAGTACTTC
CASRTPYEQYF
>NA|TRBD2|TRBV5-1|TRBJ2-2
TGCGCCAGCAGCTTGTCCCCTAGCGGGAGCCCCGGGGAGCTGTTTTTT
CASSLSPSGSPGELFF
>NA|TRBD1|TRBV10-1|TRBJ2-1
TGCGCCAGCTCTACGACAGGGGGTAATGAGCAGTTCTTC
CASSTTGGNEQFF
>NA|TRBD2|TRBV5-1|TRBJ2-5
TGCGCCAGCAGCTTGACCAGCGGGAGGCAAGAGACCCAGTACTTC
CASSLTSGRQETQYF
>NA|NA|TRBV19|TRBJ1-1
TGTGCCAGTAGTATGGGATTCGGCCCCACGGAAGCTTTCTTT
CASSMGFGPTEAFF
>NA|TRBD1|TRBV6-6|TRBJ1-2
TGTGCCATCGCACAGGGGTTCTTCTATGGCTACACCTTC
CAIAQGFFYGYTF
>NA|TRBD2|TRBV6-5|TRBJ2-7
TGTGCCAGCAGTTTCGAACCGGGACTAGCCTACGAGCAGTACTTC
CASSFEPGLAYEQYF
>NA|NA|TRBV14|TRBJ1-1
TGTGCCAGCAGCCAAGATTTGGTGGGCACTGAAGCTTTCTTT
CASSQDLVGTEAFF
>NA|NA|TRBV11-2|TRBJ2-7
TGTGCCAGCAGCTTAAATTTGCGACAACAGTACTTC
CASSLNLRQQYF
>NA|TRBD2|TRBV11-2|TRBJ2-7
TGTGCCAGCAGATCCATAGCGGGATTCTACGAGCAGTACTTC
CASRSIAGFYEQYF
>NA|NA|TRBV27|TRBJ2-1
TGTGCCAGCAGTTCCAACGACTACAATGAGCAGTTCTTC
CASSSNDYNEQFF
>NA|NA|TRBV5-1|TRBJ1-5
TGCGCCAGCAGCCCGGACGGTAGCAATCAGCCCCAGCATTTT
CASSPDGSNQPQHF
>NA|TRBD1|TRBV28|TRBJ2-7
TGTGCCAGCAGTACCGGACAGGGAGTCCACGAGCAGTACTTC
CASSTGQGVHEQYF
>NA|TRBD2|TRBV25-1|TRBJ2-2
TGTGCCAGCAGTGAATTTGTTAGCGGGAGAGTCACCGGGGAGCTGTTTTTT
CASSEFVSGRVTGELFF
>NA|NA|TRBV23-1|TRBJ1-1
TGCGCCAGCAGACGGGGTCCGGGGACGAACACTGAAGCTTTCTTT
CASRRGPGTNTEAFF
>few|NA|TRBV18|TRBJ2-5
TGTGCCAGCTCACCGACTCAAGAGACCCAGTACTTC
CASSPTQETQYF
>NA|TRBD2|TRBV2|TRBJ2-1
TGTGCCAGCAGTCACTTCGGGACTAGTAATTGGAATGAGCAGTTCTTC
CASSHFGTSNWNEQFF
>NA|TRBD1|TRBV15|TRBJ2-7
TGTGCCACCAGCAGAGAAGGGGGCACCTACGAGCAGTACTTC
CATSREGGTYEQYF
>NA|TRBD2|TRBV5-1|TRBJ2-7
TGCGCCAGCAGCTTCGTACGGGAGGCCCCCCACGAGCAGTACTTC
CASSFVREAPHEQYF
>NA|TRBD2|TRBV11-1|TRBJ2-3
TGTGCCAGCAGCTTACGTGGGAGGGTCGATACGCAGTATTTT
CASSLRGRVDTQYF
>NA|NA|TRBV19|TRBJ1-5
TGTGCCAGTAGTATCCTGGCACCGGGTCAGCCCCAGCATTTT
CASSILAPGQPQHF
>NA|NA|TRBV28|TRBJ2-7
TGTGCCAGCAGTTTCGGTTTGGGGGGTCTTAACGAGCAGTACTTC
CASSFGLGGLNEQYF
>once|NA|TRBV28|TRBJ2-7
TGTGCCAGCAGTTTACAGGGAACCTACGAGCAGTACTTC
CASSLQGTYEQYF
>NA|NA|TRBV7-2|TRBJ1-5
TGTGCCAGCAGCCCCGACAGCAGCAATCAGCCCCAGCATTTT
CASSPDSSNQPQHF
>NA|TRBD1|TRBV6-6|TRBJ2-7
TGTGCCAGCAGCCCTACCCGGACAGGGGCCTACGAGCAGTACTTC
CASSPTRTGAYEQYF
>NA|NA|TRBV9|TRBJ1-1
TGTGCCAGCAGCCTCGAGATGGTAGGGCTAAACACTGAAGCTTTCTTT
CASSLEMVGLNTEAFF